These 13 T cell receptor beta chains share one sample of origin, sequenced in a study of neurological immune-mediated disorders. TCRdb passed the 5' RACE reads through MiXCR, listing each CDR3 protein once. The sample records about 21,000 distinct CDR3 sequences, roughly 15% being singletons. The specimen was PBMCs. The receptor source for this set is a female donor with HTLV-1-associated myelopathy (HAM/TSP).

This clonotype was seen ten or more times. CDR3 sequence reads: CSARGATYNEQFF. The CDR3 coding sequence is TGCAGTGCTAGAGGCGCGACCTACAATGAGCAGTTCTTC. The V call is TRBV20-1, the J call TRBJ2-1, with unresolved D. This CDR3 has 13 amino acids. Germline CDR1 DFQATT, CDR2 SNEGSKA (reference sequence). V was shortened by 1 base and J by 2 bases, with 6 bases between the two germline ends.

This clonotype is categorized as medium-sized. The CDR3 loop reads CSARSQGADTQYF. The CDR3 DNA reads as TGCAGTGCTAGGTCTCAGGGGGCGGATACGCAGTATTTT. The V gene is TRBV20-1, the J gene TRBJ2-3; 8 bases fit TRBD1. The CDR3 length is 13 residues. Germline CDR1 reads DFQATT; CDR2 reads SNEGSKA (reference sequence). J was trimmed by 6 bases and V by 3 bases; bases with no gene match: 5.

This clonotype came up many times. The chain links TRBV7-8 to TRBJ2-7, with D perhaps matching TRBD1 or TRBD2 (5 bases each). The germline V gene has CDR1 SGHVS and CDR2 FQNEAQ. The CDR3 is 16 amino acids. V lost 2 bases, J lost 6 bases, and 20 bases lay in between. CDR3 sequence (DNA): TGTGCCAGCAGCTTATCAGCCGCCCAGGGTCGGGGCGAGCAGTACTTC. As protein: CASSLSAAQGRGEQYF.

In this sample, this clonotype turned up many times. This chain connects TRBV12-3 or TRBV12-4 to TRBJ2-2; TRBD2 matches 11 bases. J lost 4 bases, V lost 7 bases, and 5 bases had no gene match. The CDR3 extends over 15 amino acids. For the CDR3, the DNA is TGTGCCAGCACTAGACTAGCGGGATTCACCGGGGAGCTGTTTTTT. It specifies CASTRLAGFTGELFF.

This clonotype was seen many times. The rearrangement uses TRBV20-1 and TRBJ2-5, with 9 bases that match TRBD2. CDR3 length: 15 amino acids. After removal of 1 base from V and 4 bases from J, the junction contained 7 bases not matched to a gene. Germline lookup yields CDR1 DFQATT and CDR2 SNEGSKA (reference sequence). The CDR3 DNA reads TGCAGTGCTAGAGGTCGAGCGGGGGGTGGAGAGACCCAGTACTTC. Translated: CSARGRAGGGETQYF.

By sample share, this clonotype is medium-sized. CDR3 region: CASSHPGTLYSNQPQHF. The CDR3 DNA follows: TGCGCCAGCAGCCACCCCGGGACACTTTATAGCAATCAGCCCCAGCATTTT. The chain links TRBV4-1 to TRBJ1-5; D may be TRBD1 (6 bases). The CDR3 spans 17 residues. In germline, CDR1 is MGHRA, CDR2 YSYEKL. V lost 3 bases to trimming and J lost 0 bases, with 15 bases between them.

This clonotype was seen ten or more times. This chain joins TRBV7-9 and TRBJ2-5; maybe TRBD1 (6 bases). Germline-derived CDR1 and CDR2 are SEHNR and FQNEAQ (reference sequence). V dropped 3 bases and J dropped 5 bases, with 13 bases sitting between them. This CDR3 has 14 amino acids. DNA of the CDR3: TGTGCCAGCAGCTTCCCCAGGGGAGAGGAGACCCAGTACTTC. It encodes CASSFPRGEETQYF.

This clonotype was picked up many times. The J gene is TRBJ2-1, the V gene TRBV15; a weak D match, TRBD2 (6 bases). V gave up 5 bases and J gave up 2 bases, with 16 bases separating them. The CDR3 spans 16 residues. The germline V gene has CDR1 LNHNV and CDR2 YYDKDF (reference sequence). CDR3 residues: CATSAVPRDPYNEQFF. Written as DNA, the CDR3 is TGTGCCACCAGCGCTGTCCCGCGGGACCCCTACAATGAGCAGTTCTTC. Full variable domain (remainder filled in from reference TRBV15 and TRBJ2-1): DAMVIQNPRYQVTQFGKPVTLSCSQTLNHNVMYWYQQKSSQAPKLLFHYYDKDFNNEADTPDNFQSRRPNTSFCFLDIRSPGLGDTAMYLCATSAVPRDPYNEQFFGPGTRLTVL.

This clonotype was detected many times. V and J are TRBV5-1 and TRBJ2-7; tentative D call: TRBD1 (6 bases). Germline V gives CDR1 SGHRS, CDR2 YFSETQ. Trimming removed 0 bases from V and 5 bases from J, with 12 bases in between. This CDR3 is built from 14 residues. Here the CDR3 DNA reads TGCGCCAGCAGCTTGGGTGGCAGGGGCGACGAGCAGTACTTC. Translating gives CASSLGGRGDEQYF.

The V call is TRBV19, the J call TRBJ1-2; TRBD1 matches at 7 bases. CDR3 size: 13 residues. Germline-derived CDR1 and CDR2 are LNHDA and SQIVND (reference sequence). V trimming: 7 bases; J trimming: 6 bases; junction bases outside the gene matches: 8. The CDR3 DNA sequence: TGTGCCAGTAACCCGACAGGGCCCCATGGCTACACCTTC. Translation gives CASNPTGPHGYTF.

The chain links TRBV7-2 to TRBJ1-1; D is unclear. Trimming cost V 5 bases and J 1 base, with 11 bases left between them. The CDR3 is made up of 14 amino acids. Germline V CDR1 and CDR2: SGHTA, FQGNSA. The CDR3 nucleotides read TGTGCCAGCAGCGAGACCGCTTCGAACACTGAAGCTTTCTTT. Translating gives CASSETASNTEAFF.

This clonotype was seen ten or more times. The chain couples TRBV20-1 to TRBJ2-4; D gene uncertain. CDR1 is DFQATT, CDR2 SNEGSKA, per germline (reference sequence). The CDR3 loop spans 14 amino acids. V shed 4 bases and J shed 1 base, with 11 bases lying between them. CDR3 DNA sequence: TGCAGTGCTACAGTGGGAACCGCCAAAAACATTCAGTACTTC. Translating it yields CSATVGTAKNIQYF.

This clonotype was seen repeatedly, ten times or more. The CDR3 DNA reads as TGCAGTGCTAGAGATAGGGGCTACAGCAATGAGCAGTTCTTC. Translation gives CSARDRGYSNEQFF. The rearrangement links TRBV20-1 to TRBJ2-1; weak D call: TRBD1 (5 bases). Between the trimmed V and J ends, which lost 0 bases and 6 bases, there was a span of 12 bases. The CDR3 contains 14 residues. CDR1 and CDR2 (germline): DFQATT, SNEGSKA (reference sequence).